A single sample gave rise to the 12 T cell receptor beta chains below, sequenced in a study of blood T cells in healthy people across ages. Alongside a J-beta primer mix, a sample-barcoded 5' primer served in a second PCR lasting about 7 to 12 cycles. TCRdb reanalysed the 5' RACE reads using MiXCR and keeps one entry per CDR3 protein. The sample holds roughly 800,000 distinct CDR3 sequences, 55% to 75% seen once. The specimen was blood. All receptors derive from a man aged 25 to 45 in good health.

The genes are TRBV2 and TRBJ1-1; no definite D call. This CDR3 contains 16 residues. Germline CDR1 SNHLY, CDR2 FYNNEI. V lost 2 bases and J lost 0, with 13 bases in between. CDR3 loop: CASSETHAIMNTEAFF. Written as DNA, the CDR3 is TGTGCCAGCAGTGAAACTCACGCAATCATGAACACTGAAGCTTTCTTT.

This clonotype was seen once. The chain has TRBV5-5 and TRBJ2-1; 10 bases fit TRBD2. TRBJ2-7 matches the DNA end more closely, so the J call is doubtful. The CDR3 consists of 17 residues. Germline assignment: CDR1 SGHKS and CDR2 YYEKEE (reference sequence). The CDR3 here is CASNKGVLAGSYNEQYF. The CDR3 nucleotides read TGTGCCAGCAACAAGGGGGTACTAGCGGGGTCCTACAATGAGCAGTACTTC.

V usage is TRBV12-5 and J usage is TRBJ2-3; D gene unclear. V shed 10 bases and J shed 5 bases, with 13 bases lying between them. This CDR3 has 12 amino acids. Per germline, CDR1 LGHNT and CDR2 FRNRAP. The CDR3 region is CATSQSRDTQYF. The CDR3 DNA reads TGTGCTACATCCCAGTCGAGAGATACGCAGTATTTT.

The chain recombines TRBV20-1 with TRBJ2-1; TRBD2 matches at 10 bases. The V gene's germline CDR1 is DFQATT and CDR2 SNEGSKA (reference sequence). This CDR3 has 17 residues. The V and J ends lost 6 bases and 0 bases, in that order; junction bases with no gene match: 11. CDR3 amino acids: CSAPTSGTDSSYNEQFF. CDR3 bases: TGCAGTGCCCCAACTAGCGGGACCGATAGCTCCTACAATGAGCAGTTCTTC.

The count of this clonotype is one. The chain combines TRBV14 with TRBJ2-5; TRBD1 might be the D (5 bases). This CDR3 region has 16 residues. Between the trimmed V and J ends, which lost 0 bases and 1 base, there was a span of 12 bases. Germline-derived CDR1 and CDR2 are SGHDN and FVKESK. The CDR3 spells CASSQDPPTVQETQYF. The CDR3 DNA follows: TGTGCCAGCAGCCAAGATCCCCCGACAGTCCAAGAGACCCAGTACTTC.

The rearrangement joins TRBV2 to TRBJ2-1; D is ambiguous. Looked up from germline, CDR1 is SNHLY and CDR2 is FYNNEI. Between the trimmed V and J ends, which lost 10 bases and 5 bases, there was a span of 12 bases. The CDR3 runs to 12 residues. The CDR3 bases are TGTGCCACCTCAGGAGCAGACAATGAGCAGTTCTTC. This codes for CATSGADNEQFF.

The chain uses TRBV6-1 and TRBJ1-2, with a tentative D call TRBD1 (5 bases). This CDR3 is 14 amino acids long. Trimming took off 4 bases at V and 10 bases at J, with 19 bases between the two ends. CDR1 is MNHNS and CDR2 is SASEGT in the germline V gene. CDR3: CASSALGGKGYYTF. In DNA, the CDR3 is TGTGCCAGCAGTGCCCTCGGGGGGAAGGGCTACTACACCTTC.

CDR3 residues: CSVKTGRLGELFF. The CDR3 DNA reads TGCAGCGTTAAGACAGGTCGGCTCGGTGAGCTGTTTTTT. The chain has TRBV29-1 and TRBJ2-2; tentative D call: TRBD1 (6 bases). CDR3 length: 13 residues. The V gene's germline CDR1 is SQVTM and CDR2 ANQGSEA. Deletions cut 5 bases from V and 11 bases from J, with 18 bases between.

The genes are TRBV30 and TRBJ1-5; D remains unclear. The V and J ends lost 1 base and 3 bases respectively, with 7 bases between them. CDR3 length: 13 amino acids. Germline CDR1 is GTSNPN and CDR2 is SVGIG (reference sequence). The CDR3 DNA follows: TGTGCCTGGAGTGAGCACTTCAATCAGCCCCAGCATTTT. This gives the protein CAWSEHFNQPQHF.

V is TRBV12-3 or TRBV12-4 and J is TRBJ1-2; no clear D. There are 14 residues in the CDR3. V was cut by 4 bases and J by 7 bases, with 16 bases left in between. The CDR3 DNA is TGTGCCAGCAGTTCCCCCCCCGGGGAGCTTGGCTACACCTTC. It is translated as CASSSPPGELGYTF.

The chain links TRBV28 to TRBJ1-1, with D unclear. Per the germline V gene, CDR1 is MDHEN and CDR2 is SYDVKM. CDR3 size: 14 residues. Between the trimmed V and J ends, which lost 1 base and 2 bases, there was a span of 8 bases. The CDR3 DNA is TGTGCCAGCAGTTTATTCCGGACTAACACTGAAGCTTTCTTT. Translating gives CASSLFRTNTEAFF.

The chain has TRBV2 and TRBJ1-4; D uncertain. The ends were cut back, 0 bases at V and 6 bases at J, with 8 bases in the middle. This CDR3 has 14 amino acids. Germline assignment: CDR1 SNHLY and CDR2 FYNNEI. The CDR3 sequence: CASSEALADEKLFF. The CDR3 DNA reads TGTGCCAGCAGTGAAGCCCTAGCTGATGAAAAACTGTTTTTT.